These T cell receptor beta chains were read from a single sample in a study of follicular helper T cells after annual influenza vaccination. Libraries were prepared by immunoSEQ multiplex PCR; TCRdb keeps only in-frame clonotypes and omits some of them. The sample contains some 4,900 clones, over 85% of which appear only once. The material was CXCR5+ CD38- circulating T follicular helper cells from blood, obtained 7 days after influenza vaccination. The origin of the receptors is an adult who received the influenza vaccine. Each CDR3 is given with its conserved first and last residue. Each record gives: J gene, clone size, D gene, V gene, CDR3 DNA, CDR3 protein. A D gene is named only where the DNA matches it firmly. Clone size appears in some rows only: once, few, many, or a class for an expanded clone.

>TRBJ2-7|.|TRBD1|TRBV19
TGTGCCAGTAAGGCCAGACAGGGAAGCTGGTACGAGCAGTACTTC
CASKARQGSWYEQYF
>TRBJ2-2|once|.|TRBV7-8
TGTGCCAGCAGCTTAGGGACAAACGCGAACACCGGGGAGCTGTTTTTT
CASSLGTNANTGELFF
>TRBJ1-4|.|TRBD1|TRBV5-6
TGTGCCAGCAGCCGGACAGGGTGGGCTGAAAAACTGTTTTTT
CASSRTGWAEKLFF
>TRBJ2-1|.|TRBD1|TRBV7-7
TGTGCTAGCAGCTCCGGGACAGGGGTAGGTGAGCAGTTCTTC
CASSSGTGVGEQFF
>TRBJ2-1|.|.|TRBV11-2
TGTGCCAGCAGCTTAGATCGACGGGGTGGCCTATCCAATGAGCAGTTCTTC
CASSLDRRGGLSNEQFF
>TRBJ1-1|.|.|TRBV13
TGTGCCAGCAGCTTGGCGGGCAGGACGAACACTGAAGCTTTCTTT
CASSLAGRTNTEAFF
>TRBJ1-6|.|.|TRBV28
TGTGCCAGCAGTTTTTCTCGGGCACCCCTCCACTTT
CASSFSRAPLHF
>TRBJ1-2|.|.|TRBV9
TGTGCCAGCAGTGACCCCGGGTCTTCTCGCGCTAACTATGGCTACACCTTC
CASSDPGSSRANYGYTF
>TRBJ1-2|.|.|TRBV28
TGTGCCAGTACGATAGGCGGAGTTATAAACTATGGCTACACCTTC
CASTIGGVINYGYTF
>TRBJ2-2|.|.|TRBV12-5
TGTGCTAGTGGTTTGGCGGGGGTTGGCGGGGAGCTGTTTTTT
CASGLAGVGGELFF
>TRBJ2-1|.|TRBD1|TRBV5-1
TGCGCCAGCAGCGGTACGACAGGGGCACACAATGAGCAGTTCTTC
CASSGTTGAHNEQFF
>TRBJ2-7|once|TRBD1|TRBV7-2
TGTGCCAGCAGCCCACAGGCAGGGGGCGAGCAGTACTTC
CASSPQAGGEQYF
>TRBJ1-2|.|TRBD1|TRBV7-9
TGTGCCAGCAGCTTGACAGGGTTTTTTGGCTACACCTTC
CASSLTGFFGYTF
>TRBJ2-7|.|.|TRBV5-4
TGTGCCAGCGGCAGGACTAACTCCTACGAGCAGTACTTC
CASGRTNSYEQYF
>TRBJ2-1|.|TRBD2|TRBV14
TGTGCCAGCAGCCAGGGACTAGTGTCTGAGCAGTTCTTC
CASSQGLVSEQFF
>TRBJ2-1|few|TRBD2|TRBV6-1
TGTGCCAGCAGTGAAGCCGACGGGACTAGCGGGAGGAGGGATGAGCAGTTCTTC
CASSEADGTSGRRDEQFF
>TRBJ2-7|.|TRBD1|TRBV18
TGTGCCAGCTCACCACCAACAGGGGATTTCTACGAGCAGTACTTC
CASSPPTGDFYEQYF
>TRBJ2-5|once|.|TRBV7-9
TGTGCCAGCAGCCCATCCGGGGAGACCCAGTACTTC
CASSPSGETQYF
>TRBJ2-5|.|TRBD2|TRBV7-9
TGTGCCAGCAGCTTACGGTCGCTAGCGGTTCAAGAGACCCAGTACTTC
CASSLRSLAVQETQYF
>TRBJ1-4|.|.|TRBV10-3
TGTGCCATCAGTGGCAGCGGTCGGGAAAAACTGTTTTTT
CAISGSGREKLFF
>TRBJ2-5|.|.|TRBV14
TGTGCCAGCAGCCAAGGGGCTCGATCAGAGACCCAGTACTTC
CASSQGARSETQYF
>TRBJ2-5|.|.|TRBV12-5
TGTGCTAGTGGTTTGGGGGGGCAGGTAGCGATCGGCCAGTACTTC
CASGLGGQVAIGQYF
>TRBJ2-7|.|.|TRBV4-1
TGCGCCAGCAGCCAAGGTACACAGGGCATCTACGAGCAGTACTTC
CASSQGTQGIYEQYF
>TRBJ2-5|.|TRBD2|TRBV7-9
TGTGCCAGCAGCTTAGGGGGGGGGACGGAGACCCAGTACTTC
CASSLGGGTETQYF